The clone carrying this T cell receptor (beta chain) was recorded at least ten times. TCR beta CDR3 amplification used RNA transcripts. HTBI primers primed a first-round RT-PCR, and a second-round multiplex PCR followed. TCRdb passed the multiplex PCR reads through MiXCR, listing each CDR3 protein once. The table shows over a million distinct CDR3 sequences, with 35% to 40% occurring only once. This specimen comes from a study of Graves' ophthalmopathy and Graves' hyperthyroidism. The CDR3 loop spans 12 amino acids. V gave up 0 bases and J gave up 7 bases, with 10 bases separating them. Germline values: CDR1 SQVTM, CDR2 ANQGSEA.

This chain uses TRBV29-1 with TRBJ2-7; D may be TRBD1 (5 bases). This TCR derives from an adult man with Graves' hyperthyroidism. The sequenced sample consisted of peripheral blood or thyroid tissue (not recorded which). The DNA for the CDR3 is TGCAGCGTTGAAGAGGGGCCAGAGGAGCAGTACTTC. It specifies CSVEEGPEEQYF.